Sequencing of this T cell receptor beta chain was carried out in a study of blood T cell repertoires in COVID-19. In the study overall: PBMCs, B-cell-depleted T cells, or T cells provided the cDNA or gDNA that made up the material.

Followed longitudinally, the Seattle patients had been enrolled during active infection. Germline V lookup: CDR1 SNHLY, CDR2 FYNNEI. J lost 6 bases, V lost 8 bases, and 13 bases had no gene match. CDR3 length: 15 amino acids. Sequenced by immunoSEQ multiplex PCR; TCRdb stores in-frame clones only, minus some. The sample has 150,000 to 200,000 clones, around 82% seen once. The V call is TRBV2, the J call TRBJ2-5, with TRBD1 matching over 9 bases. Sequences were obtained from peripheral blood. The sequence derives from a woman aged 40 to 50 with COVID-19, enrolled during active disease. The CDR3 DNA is TGTGCCAGCTTTCGCGGACAGGGGCAGATAAAGACCCAGTACTTC. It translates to CASFRGQGQIKTQYF.